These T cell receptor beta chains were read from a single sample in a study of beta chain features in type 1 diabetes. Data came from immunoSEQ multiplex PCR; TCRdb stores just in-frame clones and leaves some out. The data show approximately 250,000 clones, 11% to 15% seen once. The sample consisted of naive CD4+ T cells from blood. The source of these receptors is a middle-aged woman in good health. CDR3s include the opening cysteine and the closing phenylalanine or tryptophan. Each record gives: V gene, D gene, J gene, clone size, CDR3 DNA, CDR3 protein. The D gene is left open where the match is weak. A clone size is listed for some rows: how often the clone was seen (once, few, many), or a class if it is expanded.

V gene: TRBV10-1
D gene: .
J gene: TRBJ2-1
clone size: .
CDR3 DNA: TGCGCCAGCAAGAACTCGTACAATGAGCAGTTCTTC
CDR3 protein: CASKNSYNEQFF

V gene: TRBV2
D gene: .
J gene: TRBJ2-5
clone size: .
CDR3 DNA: TGTGCCGACCGCGGGGACAGCGGAGAGACCCAGTACTTC
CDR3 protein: CADRGDSGETQYF

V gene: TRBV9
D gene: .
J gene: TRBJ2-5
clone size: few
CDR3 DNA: TGTGCCAGCAACGCGCAGGGGGGTGAAGAGACCCAGTACTTC
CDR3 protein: CASNAQGGEETQYF

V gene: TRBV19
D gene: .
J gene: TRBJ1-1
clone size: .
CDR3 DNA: TGTGCCAGCAAGACAGGCTCGAACACTGAAGCTTTCTTT
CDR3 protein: CASKTGSNTEAFF

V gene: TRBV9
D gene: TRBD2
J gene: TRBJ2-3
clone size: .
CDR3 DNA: TGTGCCAGCAGCGTAGGGTCTAGCGGGGGGAGGTTGGATACGCAGTATTTT
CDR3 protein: CASSVGSSGGRLDTQYF

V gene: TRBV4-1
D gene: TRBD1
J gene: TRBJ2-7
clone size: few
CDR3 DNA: TGCGCCAGCAGCGGGACAGGAGTCGAGCAGTACTTC
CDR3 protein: CASSGTGVEQYF

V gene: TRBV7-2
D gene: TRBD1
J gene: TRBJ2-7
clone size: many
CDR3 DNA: TGTGCCAGCAGCGGGACAGCTTACGAGCAGTACTTC
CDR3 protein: CASSGTAYEQYF

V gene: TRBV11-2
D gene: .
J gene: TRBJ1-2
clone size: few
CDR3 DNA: TGTGCCAGCAGCCAGTTAAACTATGGCTACACCTTC
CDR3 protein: CASSQLNYGYTF

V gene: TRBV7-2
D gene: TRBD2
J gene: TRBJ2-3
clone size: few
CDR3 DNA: TGTGCCAGCAGCGCGGGGGGGGCAGATACGCAGTATTTT
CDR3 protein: CASSAGGADTQYF

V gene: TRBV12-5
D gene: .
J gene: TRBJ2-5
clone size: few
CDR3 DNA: TGTGCTAGTTCCGGAGAGACCCAGTACTTC
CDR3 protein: CASSGETQYF

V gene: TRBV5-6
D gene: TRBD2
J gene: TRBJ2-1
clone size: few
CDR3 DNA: TGTGCCAGCCGACTAGCGGGGGTTAATGAGCAGTTCTTC
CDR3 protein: CASRLAGVNEQFF

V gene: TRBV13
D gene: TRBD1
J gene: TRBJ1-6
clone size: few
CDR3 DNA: TGTGCCAGCAGCTTAACCGCTGGGACAGGGGGTTCACCCCTCCACTTT
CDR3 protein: CASSLTAGTGGSPLHF

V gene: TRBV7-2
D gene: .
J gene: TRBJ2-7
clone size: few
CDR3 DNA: TGTGCCAGCAGCTTTCCCCCGGGCCGACAGGGAGGCTACGAGCAGTACTTC
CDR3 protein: CASSFPPGRQGGYEQYF

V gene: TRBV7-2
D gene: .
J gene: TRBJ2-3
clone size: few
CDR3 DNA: TGTGCCAGCAGCTCACAGGGTGGGCCAGATACGCAGTATTTT
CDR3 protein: CASSSQGGPDTQYF

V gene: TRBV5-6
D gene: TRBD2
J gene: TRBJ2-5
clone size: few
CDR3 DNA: TGTGCCAGCAGTTTCTTAGCGGGGGGGCCGAGGGAGACCCAGTACTTC
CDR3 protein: CASSFLAGGPRETQYF

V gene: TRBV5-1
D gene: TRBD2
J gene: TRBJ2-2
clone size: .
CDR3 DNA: TGCGCCAGCAGCTTTGAAGCGGGGGGCCACCGGGAGCTGTTTTTT
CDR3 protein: CASSFEAGGHRELFF

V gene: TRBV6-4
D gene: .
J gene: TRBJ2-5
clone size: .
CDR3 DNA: TGTGCCAGCAGTCAGGAGGTGCGAGAGACCCAGTACTTC
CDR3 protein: CASSQEVRETQYF

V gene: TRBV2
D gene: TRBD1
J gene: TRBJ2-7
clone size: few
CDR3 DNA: TGTGCCAGCAGTGAACAGGGGGACTACGAGCAGTACTTC
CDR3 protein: CASSEQGDYEQYF

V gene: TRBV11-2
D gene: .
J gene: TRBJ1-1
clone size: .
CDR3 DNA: TGTGCCAGCAGCCTGGATGGGGGGACCACTGAAGCTTTCTTT
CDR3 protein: CASSLDGGTTEAFF

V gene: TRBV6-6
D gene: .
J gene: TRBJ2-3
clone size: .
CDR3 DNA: TGTGCCAGCAGTTACTCCGACAGAGATACGCAGTATTTT
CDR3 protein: CASSYSDRDTQYF

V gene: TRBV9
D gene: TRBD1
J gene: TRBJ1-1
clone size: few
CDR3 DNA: TGTGCCAGCAGCCCAAGACAGGGTTTCGGCACTGAAGCTTTCTTT
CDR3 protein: CASSPRQGFGTEAFF

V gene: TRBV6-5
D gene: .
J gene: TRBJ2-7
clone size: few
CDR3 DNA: TGTGCCAGCAGTAAGGAACAGGGCTCCACCTACGAGCAGTACTTC
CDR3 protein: CASSKEQGSTYEQYF

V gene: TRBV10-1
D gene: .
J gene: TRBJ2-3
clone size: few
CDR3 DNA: TGCGCCAGCACTGGGGGCCCAGATACGCAGTATTTT
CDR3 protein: CASTGGPDTQYF

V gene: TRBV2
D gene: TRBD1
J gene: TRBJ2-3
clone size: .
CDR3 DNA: TGTGCCAGCAAGGTACGGACAGGGGTTTCCGGAGATACGCAGTATTTT
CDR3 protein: CASKVRTGVSGDTQYF

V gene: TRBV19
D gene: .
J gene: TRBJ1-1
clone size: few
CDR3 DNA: TGTGCCAGTAGTATACCATACACTGAAGCTTTCTTT
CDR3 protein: CASSIPYTEAFF

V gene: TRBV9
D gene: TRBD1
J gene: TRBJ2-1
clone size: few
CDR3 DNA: TGTGCCAGCAGCGTGCTAACAGGGGGCGATGAGCAGTTCTTC
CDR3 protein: CASSVLTGGDEQFF

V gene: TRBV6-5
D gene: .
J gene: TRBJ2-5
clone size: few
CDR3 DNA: TGTGCCAGCAGTTACGGTTCCCAGGTCGTGACCCAGTACTTC
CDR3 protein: CASSYGSQVVTQYF

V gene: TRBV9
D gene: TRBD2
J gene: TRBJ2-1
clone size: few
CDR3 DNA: TGTGCCAGCAGCGTAGCTAGGGCTAGCGGGGGCGGGTTAGACGATGAGCAGTTCTTC
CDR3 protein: CASSVARASGGGLDDEQFF

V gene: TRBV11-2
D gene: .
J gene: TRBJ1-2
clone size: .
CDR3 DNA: TGTGCCAGCAGCCCCCCGGGGATGTACTATGGCTACACCTTC
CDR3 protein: CASSPPGMYYGYTF

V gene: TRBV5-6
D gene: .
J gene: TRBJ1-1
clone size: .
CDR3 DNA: TGTGCCAGCAGCTCGCCAGGCATAGACACTGAAGCTTTCTTT
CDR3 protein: CASSSPGIDTEAFF

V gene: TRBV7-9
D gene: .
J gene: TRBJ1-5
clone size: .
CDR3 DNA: TGTGCCAGCAGCTTAGAAGGGGCCAACAATCAGCCCCAGCATTTT
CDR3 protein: CASSLEGANNQPQHF

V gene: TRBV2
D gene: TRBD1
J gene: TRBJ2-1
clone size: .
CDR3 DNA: TGTGCCAGCAGCCCTTCTGGGACAGGGAAGTATGGTGAGCAGTTCTTC
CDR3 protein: CASSPSGTGKYGEQFF

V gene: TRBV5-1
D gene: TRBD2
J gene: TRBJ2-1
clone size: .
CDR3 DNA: TGCGCCAGCAGCTGGACTAGCGATAATGAGCAGTTCTTC
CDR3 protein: CASSWTSDNEQFF

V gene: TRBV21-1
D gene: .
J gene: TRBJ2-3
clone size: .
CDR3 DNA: TGTGCCAGCAGCAAAGTCGGAGGGCGCACAGATACGCAGTATTTT
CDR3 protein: CASSKVGGRTDTQYF

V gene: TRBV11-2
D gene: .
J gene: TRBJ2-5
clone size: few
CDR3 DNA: TGTGCCAGCAGCTGGGGCCCGGCGACGGAGACCCAGTACTTC
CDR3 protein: CASSWGPATETQYF

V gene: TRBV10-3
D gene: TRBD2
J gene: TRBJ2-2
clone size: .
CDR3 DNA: TGTGCCATCAGTCTCGGGGGGGCGAACACCGGGGAGCTGTTTTTT
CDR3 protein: CAISLGGANTGELFF

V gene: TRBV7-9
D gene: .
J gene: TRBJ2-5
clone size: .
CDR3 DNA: TGTGCCAGCAGCTTGAGGTTAGAGACCCAGTACTTC
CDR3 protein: CASSLRLETQYF

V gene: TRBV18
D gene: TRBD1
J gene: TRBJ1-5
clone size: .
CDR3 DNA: TGTGCCAGCTCACCGACAGGGATCGGACAGCCCCAGCATTTT
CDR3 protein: CASSPTGIGQPQHF

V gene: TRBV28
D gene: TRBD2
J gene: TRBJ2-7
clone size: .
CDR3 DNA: TGTGCCAGCAGGATCGGGACGGGGGGAGACAAGCAGTACTTC
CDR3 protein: CASRIGTGGDKQYF

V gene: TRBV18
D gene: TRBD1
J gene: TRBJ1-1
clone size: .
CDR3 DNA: TGTGCCAGCTCTTTGCAGGGGGACACTGAAGCTTTCTTT
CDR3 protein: CASSLQGDTEAFF

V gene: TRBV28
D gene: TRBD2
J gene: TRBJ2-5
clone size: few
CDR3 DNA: TGTGCCAGCAGTTTGGCGCGGGGGGCCCAAGAGACCCAGTACTTC
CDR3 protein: CASSLARGAQETQYF

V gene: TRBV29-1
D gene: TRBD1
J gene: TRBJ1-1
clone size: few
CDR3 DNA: TGCAGCGGATCGGACAGGGGGCTTGGTGAAGCTTTCTTT
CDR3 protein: CSGSDRGLGEAFF

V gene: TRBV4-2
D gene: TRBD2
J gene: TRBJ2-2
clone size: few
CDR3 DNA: TGTGCCAGCAGCCCACGGGGACTAGCGGGGGGGCAGGACGGGGAGCTGTTTTTT
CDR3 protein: CASSPRGLAGGQDGELFF

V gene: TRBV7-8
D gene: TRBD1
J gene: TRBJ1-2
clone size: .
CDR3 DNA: TGTGCCAGCAGCACCCGGGACAGTAAGACTGGCTACACCTTC
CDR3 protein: CASSTRDSKTGYTF

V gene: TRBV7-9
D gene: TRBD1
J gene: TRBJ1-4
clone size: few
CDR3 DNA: TGTGCCAGCAGCCCGAGGGGGCCAAAGACAACCACGTACGGCGAAAAACTGTTTTTT
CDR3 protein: CASSPRGPKTTTYGEKLFF

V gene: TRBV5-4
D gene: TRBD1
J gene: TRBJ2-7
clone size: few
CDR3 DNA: TGTGCCAGCAGCTTAGGATTTGGTCAGGGGGCGAATGAGCAGTACTTC
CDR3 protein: CASSLGFGQGANEQYF

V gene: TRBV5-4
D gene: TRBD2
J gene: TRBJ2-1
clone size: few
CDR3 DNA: TGTGCCAGCAGCAAGACTAGCGGTACTTACAATGAGCAGTTCTTC
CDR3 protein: CASSKTSGTYNEQFF

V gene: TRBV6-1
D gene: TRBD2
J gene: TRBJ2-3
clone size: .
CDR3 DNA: TGTGCCAGCAGTGCACTTAGCGGGACTAGCACAGATACGCAGTATTTT
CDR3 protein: CASSALSGTSTDTQYF

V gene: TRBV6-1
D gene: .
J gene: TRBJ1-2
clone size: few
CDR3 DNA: TGTGCCAGCAGTCGGGAGTGGCGCTACACCTTC
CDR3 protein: CASSREWRYTF

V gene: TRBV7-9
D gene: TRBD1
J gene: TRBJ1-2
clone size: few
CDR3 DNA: TGTGCCAGCAGCCAATCGACAGGGAACTATGGCTACACCTTC
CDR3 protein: CASSQSTGNYGYTF

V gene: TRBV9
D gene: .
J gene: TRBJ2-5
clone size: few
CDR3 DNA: TGTGCCAGCAGTGCCCGGGCAGGGGCCCAAGAGACCCAGTACTTC
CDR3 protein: CASSARAGAQETQYF

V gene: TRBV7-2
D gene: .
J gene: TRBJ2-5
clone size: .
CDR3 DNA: TGTGCCAGCAGCTTAGCGCGTTCAGAGACCCAGTACTTC
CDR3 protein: CASSLARSETQYF

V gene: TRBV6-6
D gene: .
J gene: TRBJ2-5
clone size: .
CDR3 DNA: TGTGCCAGCAAGCGAGGCGTGGAGACCCAGTACTTC
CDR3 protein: CASKRGVETQYF

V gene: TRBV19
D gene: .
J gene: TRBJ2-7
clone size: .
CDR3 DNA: TGTGCCAGTAGTATAGCCCTCGGTCGCGTGGACGAGCAGTACTTC
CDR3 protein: CASSIALGRVDEQYF

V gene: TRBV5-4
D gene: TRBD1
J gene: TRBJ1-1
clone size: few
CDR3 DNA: TGTGCCAGCAGCCCCAATATTGACAGGGGGGGCACTGAAGCTTTCTTT
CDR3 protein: CASSPNIDRGGTEAFF

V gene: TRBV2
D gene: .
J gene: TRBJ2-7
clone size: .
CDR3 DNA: TGTGCCAGCAGTGGCAGGGTCGAGCAGTACTTC
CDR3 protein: CASSGRVEQYF

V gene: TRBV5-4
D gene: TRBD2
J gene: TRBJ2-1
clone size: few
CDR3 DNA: TGTGCCAGCGCTCCCCGCGGGGGGGGACCTGTGTTCTTC
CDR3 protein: CASAPRGGGPVFF

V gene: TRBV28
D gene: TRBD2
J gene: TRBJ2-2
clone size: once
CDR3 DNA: TGTGCCAGCAGTCGCTCGAGACTAGCGGGCGCCGGGGAGCTGTTTTTT
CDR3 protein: CASSRSRLAGAGELFF